These 14 T cell receptor beta chains came from one sample sequenced in a study of cytomegalovirus exposure and HLA in healthy donors. TCRdb's table, derived via immunoSEQ multiplex PCR, lists solely in-frame clones and lacks some. The profile shows 150,000 to 200,000 clones, around 89% of them singletons. The material sequenced was PBMCs. Receptors were obtained from a man aged 18 to 30 in good health and CMV-seronegative.

The CDR3 loop is CASSQTGYNEQFF. For the CDR3, the DNA is TGCGCCAGCAGCCAAACAGGGTACAATGAGCAGTTCTTC. The V and J genes are TRBV4-3 and TRBJ2-1, with D perhaps matching TRBD1 (6 bases). This CDR3 is 13 amino acids long. Germline V gene data show CDR1 as LGHNA and CDR2 as YSLEER. Trimming took off 2 bases at V and 4 bases at J, with 6 bases between the two ends.

The J gene is TRBJ2-5, the V gene TRBV14; 7 nucleotides align to TRBD1. Germline assignment: CDR1 SGHDN and CDR2 FVKESK. CDR3 length: 17 amino acids. With 3 bases clipped from V and 4 bases from J, the junction kept 14 bases outside the gene matches. CDR3 coding DNA: TGTGCCAGCAGCCATCCGGCCGACAGGGACCCCCGAGAGACCCAGTACTTC. Amino acids: CASSHPADRDPRETQYF.

The rearrangement uses TRBV11-2 and TRBJ2-5, with D perhaps TRBD1 (5 bases). Between the trimmed V and J ends, which lost 5 bases and 0 bases, there was a span of 7 bases. Per germline, CDR1 SGHAT and CDR2 FQNNGV. The CDR3 extends over 13 amino acids. The CDR3 coding sequence is TGTGCCAGCAGCATGACAGACCAAGAGACCCAGTACTTC. Translated: CASSMTDQETQYF.

Regarding this clone: One end of the junction fails to match germline, which may point to a read error. This sequence joins TRBV7-7 and TRBJ2-1, with 8 bases that match TRBD2. The CDR3 runs 15 residues. Germline V gene sequence: CDR1 SSHAT, CDR2 FNYEAQ (reference sequence). The CDR3 region is CASSLESGSWNEQFF. The CDR3 DNA follows: TGTGCTAGCAGCTTAGAGAGCGGGAGTTGGAATGAGCAGTTCTTC.

V usage is TRBV15 and J usage is TRBJ1-5, with D perhaps TRBD1 (5 bases). Germline CDR1 and CDR2: LNHNV and YYDKDF (reference sequence). CDR3 size: 14 residues. Trimming took 5 bases from V and 4 from J, leaving 12 bases between them. CDR3 bases: TGTGCCACCAGCCCGGGGGACTTTAATCAGCCCCAGCATTTT. Its translation is CATSPGDFNQPQHF.

The chain links TRBV9 to TRBJ1-4; D is ambiguous. The ends were cut back, 0 bases at V and 4 bases at J, with 10 bases in the middle. This CDR3 contains 15 residues. Germline values: CDR1 SGDLS, CDR2 YYNGEE. This CDR3 is CASSVVPPGNEKLFF. CDR3 nucleotide sequence: TGTGCCAGCAGCGTAGTACCTCCGGGTAATGAAAAACTGTTTTTT.

This clone was recorded a few times. The chain recombines TRBV11-2 with TRBJ1-4; D ambiguous. The CDR3 sequence is 15 residues long. CDR1 and CDR2 (germline): SGHAT, FQNNGV. The V and J ends lost 11 bases and 0 bases respectively, with 16 bases between them. The DNA of the CDR3 is TGTGCCTGCAAACGAGGGCATTCAACTAATGAAAAACTGTTTTTT. Residues: CACKRGHSTNEKLFF.

The chain has TRBV28 and TRBJ2-5; a possible D gene is TRBD2 (6 bases). Trimming took 7 bases from V and 5 from J, leaving 17 bases between them. This CDR3 comprises 14 residues. Per germline, CDR1 MDHEN and CDR2 SYDVKM. Here the CDR3 reads CASTLATDGETQYF. The CDR3 DNA reads TGTGCCAGCACCCTAGCGACAGATGGGGAGACCCAGTACTTC.

V is TRBV11-2 and J is TRBJ2-7, with a tentative D call TRBD2 (5 bases). The CDR3 runs to 12 residues. V dropped 3 bases and J dropped 6 bases, with 9 bases sitting between them. Per germline, CDR1 SGHAT and CDR2 FQNNGV. The DNA of the CDR3 is TGTGCCAGCAGCTTCGCGGGCCCCGAGCAGTACTTC. This codes for CASSFAGPEQYF.

The rearrangement links TRBV30 to TRBJ2-1; the match to TRBD2 covers 9 bases. The CDR3 covers 14 residues. CDR1 is GTSNPN and CDR2 is SVGIG in the germline V gene (reference sequence). V shed 1 base, J shed 7 bases, and the junction held 5 bases outside the gene matches. CDR3 in DNA: TGTGCCTGGAGTGGCGGTAGCGGGGGAAATGAGCAGTTCTTC. Translating gives CAWSGGSGGNEQFF.

The chain links TRBV6-1 to TRBJ1-6; the match to TRBD1 covers 8 bases. The CDR3 is 15 amino acids. Germline loops: CDR1 MNHNS, CDR2 SASEGT. The V gene end was trimmed by 5 bases and the J gene end by 2 bases; junction bases not matched to a gene: 2. Written as DNA, the CDR3 is TGTGCCAGCAGTACACAGGGGGCCTATAATTCACCCCTCCACTTT. It encodes CASSTQGAYNSPLHF.

The V gene is TRBV5-1, the J gene TRBJ2-7; D is uncertain. Trimming left V 0 bases short and J 3 bases short, with 4 bases between. The CDR3 sequence is 12 residues long. Looked up from germline, CDR1 is SGHRS and CDR2 is YFSETQ. In DNA form, the CDR3 reads TGCGCCAGCAGCTTGGGTAACTACGAGCAGTACTTC. Its protein is CASSLGNYEQYF.

The chain uses TRBV6-6 and TRBJ1-1, with TRBD1 matching 7 bases. The ends lost 5 bases at V and 7 bases at J; junction bases unmatched: 13. The CDR3 length is 15 residues. CDR1 MNHNY and CDR2 SVGAGI come from the germline V gene (reference sequence). CDR3 sequence: CASSPPAGGKNEAFF. DNA of the CDR3: TGTGCCAGCAGTCCCCCCGCAGGGGGGAAAAATGAAGCTTTCTTT.

The chain has TRBV28 and TRBJ1-2; possibly TRBD1 for D (5 bases). Between the trimmed V and J ends, which lost 5 bases and 1 base, there was a span of 17 bases. There are 16 residues in the CDR3. Germline values: CDR1 MDHEN, CDR2 SYDVKM. CDR3 coding DNA: TGTGCCAGCAGTCTCGTCGGAAGGGGAGGTAACTATGGCTACACCTTC. Translated, it gives CASSLVGRGGNYGYTF.